This is a list of T cell receptor beta chains from one sample in a study of blood T cell repertoires in COVID-19. TCRdb's table, derived via immunoSEQ multiplex PCR, lists solely in-frame clones and lacks some. The table lists around 300,000 clones, 90% of them singletons. Material for sequencing was peripheral blood. These receptors were taken from a woman aged 40 to 55 with COVID-19, enrolled during active disease. CDR3s include the opening cysteine and the closing phenylalanine or tryptophan. The D gene is left open where the match is weak. Clone sizes are given selectively: once, few, many, or a class where the clone is expanded.

>-|TRBJ2-7|TRBV3-1/TRBV3-2|TRBD2|15
CASSPRLAVSYEQYF
TGTGCCAGCAGCCCCCGACTAGCGGTCTCCTACGAGCAGTACTTC
>-|TRBJ1-1|TRBV5-4|-|15
CASSIRQVLNTEAFF
TGTGCCAGCAGCATTCGACAGGTTTTGAACACTGAAGCTTTCTTT
>-|TRBJ2-7|TRBV7-9|TRBD1|15
CASSSQTGEYNEQYF
TGTGCCAGCAGCTCACAAACAGGGGAATACAACGAGCAGTACTTC
>-|TRBJ1-2|TRBV27|TRBD1|13
CASSSRTGVGYTF
TGTGCCAGCAGTTCCCGGACAGGGGTAGGCTACACCTTC
>-|TRBJ2-7|TRBV4-1|-|19
CASSLQTPSRRGPSYEQYF
TGCGCCAGCAGCCTACAAACCCCTTCAAGGCGGGGCCCTTCCTACGAGCAGTACTTC
>once|TRBJ2-7|TRBV6-5|TRBD1|14
CASSRGQGASEQYF
TGTGCCAGCAGCCGGGGGCAGGGGGCTAGCGAGCAGTACTTC
>-|TRBJ1-3|TRBV6-5|-|12
CASGASGNTIYF
TGTGCCAGCGGGGCCTCTGGAAACACCATATATTTT
>-|TRBJ2-7|TRBV5-4|-|15
CASSLVGQLAYEQYF
TGTGCCAGCAGCTTGGTGGGGCAGCTCGCCTACGAGCAGTACTTC
>-|TRBJ2-3|TRBV5-4|TRBD1|15
CASTLGTGGTDTQYF
TGTGCCAGCACCCTGGGGACAGGGGGGACAGATACGCAGTATTTT
>-|TRBJ1-5|TRBV19|-|15
CASSIEEGFTQPQHF
TGTGCCAGTAGTATAGAAGAGGGTTTCACTCAGCCCCAGCATTTT
>-|TRBJ2-6|TRBV2|-|15
CASSEGSSGANVLTF
TGTGCCAGCAGTGAAGGTAGCTCTGGGGCCAACGTCCTGACTTTC
>-|TRBJ1-2|TRBV5-1|TRBD1|15
CASSSQGARNYGYTF
TGCGCCAGCAGCTCCCAGGGGGCGCGGAACTATGGCTACACCTTC